This T cell receptor beta chain was recovered during a study of blood T cell repertoires in COVID-19. Study-level background: Whether acute or convalescent, the COVID-19 samples came from the United States, Italy and Spain.

Profiled with immunoSEQ multiplex PCR; TCRdb holds only in-frame clones, not every one. Here the sample spans 300,000 to 450,000 clones, more than 80% being singletons. The length of the CDR3 is 16 residues. Between the trimmed V and J ends, which lost 0 bases and 2 bases, there was a span of 11 bases. Germline loops: CDR1 SGHTA, CDR2 FQGNSA. This sequence originates from a woman under 40 with COVID-19, enrolled during active disease. The chain combines TRBV7-2 with TRBJ2-1; tentative D call: TRBD2 (6 bases). Source material: peripheral blood. The CDR3 DNA reads as TGTGCCAGCAGCTTAGCGGAGACTAGTCCCTACAATGAGCAGTTCTTC. It encodes CASSLAETSPYNEQFF.